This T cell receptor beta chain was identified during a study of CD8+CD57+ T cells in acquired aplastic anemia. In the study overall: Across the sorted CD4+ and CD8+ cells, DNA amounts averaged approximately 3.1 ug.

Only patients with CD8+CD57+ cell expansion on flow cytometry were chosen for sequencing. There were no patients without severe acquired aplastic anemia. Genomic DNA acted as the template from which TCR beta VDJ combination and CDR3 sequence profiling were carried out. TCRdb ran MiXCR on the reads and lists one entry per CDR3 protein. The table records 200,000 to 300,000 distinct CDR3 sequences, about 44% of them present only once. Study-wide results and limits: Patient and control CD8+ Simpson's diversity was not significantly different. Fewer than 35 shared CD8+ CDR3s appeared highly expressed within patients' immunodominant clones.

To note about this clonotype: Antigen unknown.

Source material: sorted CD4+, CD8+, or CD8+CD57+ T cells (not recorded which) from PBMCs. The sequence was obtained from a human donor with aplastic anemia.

CDR3 sequence (DNA): TGCAGTGCTAGGTCGTACCAAGAGACCCAGTACTTC. Translation: CSARSYQETQYF. V usage is TRBV20-1 and J usage is TRBJ2-5; D is uncertain. The CDR3 spans 12 residues. Germline CDR1 is DFQATT and CDR2 is SNEGSKA (reference sequence). The ends were cut back, 3 bases at V and 0 bases at J, with 5 bases in the middle.